This TCR beta chain was sequenced during a study of T cell changes during pregnancy in multiple sclerosis. The CDR3 is 13 amino acids. Germline CDR1 and CDR2: SGHTS and YDEGEE. V lost 0 bases and J lost 6, with 10 bases in between. TCRdb keeps only in-frame clones here, not all; method: immunoSEQ multiplex PCR. The sample holds about 31,000 clones, about 91% seen once. The sample in question was CD4+ T cells from peripheral blood mononuclear cells, obtained in the first trimester of pregnancy. The receptor's source is a female donor in good health, enrolled as a control in a pregnancy study. The chain joins TRBV5-8 to TRBJ2-7; D unresolved. CDR3: CASSLDPTLEQYF. Here the CDR3 DNA reads TGTGCCAGCAGCTTGGACCCTACCCTCGAGCAGTACTTC. The complete variable domain, with remaining parts taken from reference TRBV5-8 and TRBJ2-7, reads EAGVTQSPTHLIKTRGQQATLRCSPISGHTSVYWYQQALGLGLQFLLWYDEGEERNRGNFPPRFSGRQFPNYSSELNVNALELEDSALYLCASSLDPTLEQYFGPGTRLTVT.